The 24 T cell receptor beta chains below were found in one sample sequenced in a study of T-cell memory formation after mild COVID-19. TCRdb reprocessed the 5' RACE reads via MiXCR and lists one record per CDR3 protein. The table lists roughly 350,000 distinct CDR3 sequences, approximately 29% of them singletons, with less than 15% in the top ten. Sequencing was carried out using PBMCs or a T cell subset sorted from them (not recorded which). The receptors derive from an adult woman who had mild COVID-19 (a few samples of this study predate the infection). Cell type and time point are not known.

The chain recombines TRBV18 with TRBJ2-2, with 7 bases matching TRBD1. Germline assignment: CDR1 KGHSH and CDR2 LQKENI. After removal of 3 bases from V and 2 bases from J, the junction contained 3 bases not matched to a gene. The CDR3 is 15 amino acids. The CDR3 DNA is TGTGCCAGCTCACCCAACAGGGGAAACACCGGGGAGCTGTTTTTT. Protein product: CASSPNRGNTGELFF. The complete variable domain, with remaining parts taken from reference TRBV18 and TRBJ2-2, reads NAGVMQNPRHLVRRRGQEARLRCSPMKGHSHVYWYRQLPEEGLKFMVYLQKENIIDESGMPKERFSAEFPKEGPSILRIQQVVRGDSAAYFCASSPNRGNTGELFFGEGSRLTVL.

In this sample, this clonotype turned up a few times. The chain employs TRBV5-1 and TRBJ2-5; no clear D gene. The CDR3 runs to 14 residues. V lost 7 bases, J lost 1 base, and 14 bases lay in between. CDR1 SGHRS and CDR2 YFSETQ come from the germline V gene. The CDR3 sequence is CASGPGRPQETQYF. The CDR3 DNA follows: TGCGCCAGCGGCCCGGGTCGTCCCCAAGAGACCCAGTACTTC.

This clonotype was counted a few times. The chain couples TRBV20-1 to TRBJ2-3, with 13 bases fitting TRBD2. V was clipped by 0 bases and J by 4 bases; unmatched bases: 10. CDR3 length: 18 residues. Germline V CDR1 and CDR2: DFQATT, SNEGSKA (reference sequence). As DNA, the CDR3 is TGCAGTGCTAGAGATGCGCCTACTAGCGGGAGGGATCCAGATACGCAGTATTTT. Protein: CSARDAPTSGRDPDTQYF.

This clonotype was counted between two and nine times. The chain is built from TRBV5-1 and TRBJ1-4; no clear D. The V end lost 2 bases, the J end lost 0 bases, and 14 bases lay between the germline ends. CDR3 length: 17 residues. From germline, CDR1 is SGHRS and CDR2 YFSETQ. The CDR3 DNA sequence: TGCGCCAGCAGCTTACCACGACTTACCGCAACTAATGAAAAACTGTTTTTT. Its translation is CASSLPRLTATNEKLFF.

There are a few counts of this clonotype. This chain joins TRBV3-1 and TRBJ2-7; D is undetermined. Germline-derived CDR1 and CDR2 are LGHDT and YNNKEL (reference sequence). Trimming left V 0 bases short and J 5 bases short, with 8 bases between. The CDR3 covers 13 residues. CDR3 DNA sequence: TGTGCCAGCAGCCAAGATATCGTCAACGAGCAGTACTTC. Protein sequence: CASSQDIVNEQYF.

The J gene is TRBJ2-1, the V gene TRBV9; TRBD2 agrees at 9 bases. The CDR3 is made up of 15 amino acids. CDR1 is SGDLS and CDR2 is YYNGEE in the germline V gene. The J segment lost 7 bases and the V segment lost 3 bases, leaving 8 bases of the junction unmatched. The CDR3 DNA reads as TGTGCCAGCAGCGCGGGTAGCGGGAGACTAAATGAGCAGTTCTTC. Translating it yields CASSAGSGRLNEQFF. Supplemented by reference TRBV9 and TRBJ2-1, the full variable domain reads DSGVTQTPKHLITATGQRVTLRCSPRSGDLSVYWYQQSLDQGLQFLIQYYNGEERAKGNILERFSAQQFPDLHSELNLSSLELGDSALYFCASSAGSGRLNEQFFGPGTRLTVL.

This clonotype has more than one count but fewer than ten. V gene TRBV20-1 combines with J gene TRBJ1-1; possibly TRBD1 for D (6 bases). The germline V gene encodes CDR1 DFQATT and CDR2 SNEGSKA (reference sequence). The V end lost 8 bases, the J end lost 5 bases, and 18 bases lay between the germline ends. CDR3 length: 13 amino acids. DNA of the CDR3: TGCAGTCCCGCTAAGGGGGGATCGACTGAAGCTTTCTTT. This encodes CSPAKGGSTEAFF.

The chain combines TRBV11-3 with TRBJ2-3; the match to TRBD2 covers 9 bases. The CDR3 consists of 16 residues. The ends lost 4 bases at V and 4 bases at J; junction bases unmatched: 9. Germline-derived CDR1 and CDR2 are SGHNT and YENEEA. CDR3 sequence: CASSWGGRARADTQYF. CDR3 DNA: TGTGCCAGCAGCTGGGGCGGGAGGGCCAGGGCAGATACGCAGTATTTT.

The J gene is TRBJ2-1, the V gene TRBV7-6; tentatively, D is TRBD2 (5 bases). V was trimmed by 3 bases and J by 12 bases, leaving 9 bases between them. Germline V gives CDR1 SGHVS, CDR2 FNYEAQ. The CDR3 covers 11 residues. This chain's CDR3 is CASSLGAGQFF. CDR3 DNA sequence: TGTGCCAGCAGCTTGGGAGCAGGGCAGTTCTTC.

This clonotype turned up a few times. CDR3 DNA: TGTGCCAGTAGTATTGAGTGGCATTATAATGAAAAACTGTTTTTT. Protein product: CASSIEWHYNEKLFF. This chain connects TRBV19 to TRBJ1-4; D unclear. The CDR3 totals 15 residues. Germline V gives CDR1 LNHDA, CDR2 SQIVND (reference sequence). V lost 3 bases to trimming and J lost 4 bases, with 12 bases between them.

DNA of the CDR3: TGCAGTGCTAAGTTGCGGGGGGCGACGGACACTGAAGCTTTCTTT. Protein product: CSAKLRGATDTEAFF. The J gene is TRBJ1-1, the V gene TRBV20-1, with a tentative D call TRBD1 (6 bases). V was trimmed by 4 bases and J by 3 bases, leaving 18 bases between them. Germline V gene data show CDR1 as DFQATT and CDR2 as SNEGSKA (reference sequence). This CDR3 has 15 residues.

The rearrangement links TRBV5-6 to TRBJ2-3; 15 positions match TRBD2. Per the germline V gene, CDR1 is SGHDT and CDR2 is YYEEEE. CDR3 size: 15 residues. The V segment lost 4 bases and the J segment 8 bases; nucleotides outside the gene matches: 5. The CDR3 nucleotides are TGTGCCAGCAGCCCGGGACTAGCGGGGGGCGGTACGCAGTATTTT. Translating gives CASSPGLAGGGTQYF.

J is TRBJ2-3 and V is TRBV12-3 or TRBV12-4; D unresolved. V shed 3 bases and J shed 1 base, with 11 bases lying between them. This CDR3 comprises 15 residues. CDR3 region: CASSFSLGRTDTQYF. CDR3 nucleotides: TGTGCCAGCAGTTTCAGTCTGGGTCGCACAGATACGCAGTATTTT.

This rearrangement joins TRBV24-1 to TRBJ2-1, with 15 bases lining up with TRBD2. The CDR3 has 19 residues. The V segment lost 3 bases and the J segment 5 bases; nucleotides outside the gene matches: 10. The germline CDR1 and CDR2 sequences are KGHDR and SFDVKD. In DNA form, the CDR3 reads TGTGCCACCAGTGATCGGACTAGCGGGAGGGCCGGGGGAGACAATGAGCAGTTCTTC. Translated: CATSDRTSGRAGGDNEQFF.

The sample holds many counts of this clonotype. This chain uses TRBV20-1 with TRBJ2-1; D unclear. The CDR3 runs 12 residues. The germline CDR1 and CDR2 sequences are DFQATT and SNEGSKA (reference sequence). V was trimmed by 4 bases and J by 1 base, leaving 5 bases between them. Written as DNA, the CDR3 is TGCAGTGCTACATTGTCCTACAATGAGCAGTTCTTC. Translated, it gives CSATLSYNEQFF.

The chain has TRBV5-1 and TRBJ1-1; D unresolved. Trimming pared 0 bases from V and 8 bases from J, leaving 14 bases between. The CDR3 contains 14 residues. Per the germline V gene, CDR1 is SGHRS and CDR2 is YFSETQ. This CDR3 reads CASSLVAAPGEAFF. CDR3 sequence (DNA): TGCGCCAGCAGCTTGGTTGCAGCCCCGGGGGAAGCTTTCTTT.

V gene TRBV27 combines with J gene TRBJ1-5, with unresolved D. Trimming removed 6 bases at V and 4 bases at J, with 16 bases between. Germline-derived CDR1 and CDR2 are MNHEY and SMNVEV (reference sequence). The CDR3 is 15 amino acids. CDR3 DNA sequence: TGTGCCAGCAGAGCCGTCCTAAGTTTTAATCAGCCCCAGCATTTT. It translates to CASRAVLSFNQPQHF.

The chain carries TRBV7-9 and TRBJ1-2; 7 bases are a match to TRBD1. Germline loops: CDR1 SEHNR, CDR2 FQNEAQ (reference sequence). CDR3 length equals 14 residues. The V gene end was trimmed by 4 bases and the J gene end by 5 bases; junction bases not matched to a gene: 7. CDR3 nucleotides: TGTGCCAGCAGCTCGAAAGGGGGCCCGTATGGCTACACCTTC. This codes for CASSSKGGPYGYTF.

This clonotype was found a few times. The chain links TRBV5-1 to TRBJ1-2; no clear D. V was shortened by 4 bases and J by 2 bases, with 12 bases between the two germline ends. The germline CDR1 and CDR2 sequences are SGHRS and YFSETQ. This CDR3 region has 14 residues. The CDR3 coding sequence is TGCGCCAGCAGCCCGCCGGTCGGCAACTATGGCTACACCTTC. This translates into CASSPPVGNYGYTF.

This clonotype has only a few counts. The gene calls are TRBV18 and TRBJ2-1; no definite D call. The germline V gene has CDR1 KGHSH and CDR2 LQKENI. The CDR3 spans 13 residues. Between the trimmed V and J ends, which lost 3 bases and 8 bases, there was a span of 11 bases. In DNA form, the CDR3 reads TGTGCCAGCTCACCCCAAGGTTGGGATGAGCAGTTCTTC. As protein: CASSPQGWDEQFF.

This clonotype was observed a handful of times. The rearrangement joins TRBV12-3 or TRBV12-4 to TRBJ1-1; no clear D. This CDR3 spans 13 amino acids. V was cut by 7 bases and J by 6 bases, with 15 bases left in between. The CDR3 loop is CASKRVPAPEAFF. As DNA, the CDR3 is TGTGCCAGCAAAAGGGTCCCGGCTCCTGAAGCTTTCTTT.

The J gene is TRBJ1-6, the V gene TRBV7-2; TRBD1 matches 8 bases. The CDR3 is 14 amino acids. Germline V gene data show CDR1 as SGHTA and CDR2 as FQGNSA. With 5 bases clipped from V and 10 bases from J, the junction kept 7 bases outside the gene matches. CDR3 region: CASSPDRVVSPLHF. In nucleotides, the CDR3 is TGTGCCAGCAGCCCGGACAGGGTGGTGTCACCCCTCCACTTT.

This clonotype came up a few times. This chain connects TRBV7-3 to TRBJ2-5; 7 bases map to TRBD2. The CDR3 length is 16 residues. Germline CDR1 reads SGHTA; CDR2 reads FQGTGA. V shed 5 bases, J shed 1 base, and the junction held 10 bases outside the gene matches. This CDR3 is CASSPGWGGAQETQYF. The CDR3 DNA follows: TGTGCCAGCAGCCCAGGTTGGGGAGGGGCCCAAGAGACCCAGTACTTC.

The chain carries TRBV5-1 and TRBJ1-2, with 8 bases that match TRBD1. CDR3 length equals 15 residues. Germline CDR1 SGHRS, CDR2 YFSETQ. J gave up 6 bases and V 0 bases, and 7 bases lay outside the gene matches. CDR3 in amino acids: CASSLEGDRTDGYTF. The CDR3 DNA reads as TGCGCCAGCAGCTTGGAGGGGGACAGGACGGATGGCTACACCTTC.